Each of the 20 T cell receptor beta chains below was sequenced from the same sample in a study of blood T cell repertoires in COVID-19. TCRdb's table, derived via immunoSEQ multiplex PCR, lists solely in-frame clones and lacks some. The sample has about 530,000 clones, roughly 89% seen once. The specimen was peripheral blood. The source is a woman between 45 and 65 years old with COVID-19, enrolled during active disease.

V gene TRBV2 combines with J gene TRBJ2-3; 12 nucleotides agree with TRBD2. J lost 3 bases, V lost 5 bases, and 3 bases had no gene match. Germline values: CDR1 SNHLY, CDR2 FYNNEI. The CDR3 extends over 15 amino acids. DNA for the CDR3: TGTGCCAGCAGTCCACTAGCGGGGGGAACAGATACGCAGTATTTT. It is translated as CASSPLAGGTDTQYF.

This clone was seen just once. The genes are TRBV3-1 (or the pseudogene TRBV3-2) and TRBJ1-2; weak D call: TRBD1 (6 bases). The CDR3 contains 16 residues. Germline CDR1 reads LGHDT; CDR2 reads YNNKEL (reference sequence). V was pared by 1 base and J by 8 bases, with 20 bases between. The CDR3 sequence is CASSQGPQGNRGGYTF. CDR3 nucleotide sequence: TGTGCCAGCAGCCAAGGTCCCCAGGGGAACCGGGGAGGCTACACCTTC.

V is TRBV29-1 and J is TRBJ2-3, with TRBD2 identical over 8 bases. There are 14 residues in the CDR3. Germline CDR1 and CDR2: SQVTM and ANQGSEA. V dropped 4 bases and J dropped 6; count of bases not matched to a gene: 9. CDR3 sequence (DNA): TGCAGCGTTGTGGCTAGCGGGCCCCAGGATACGCAGTATTTT. It translates to CSVVASGPQDTQYF.

This rearrangement joins TRBV10-3 to TRBJ1-1; 10 nucleotides line up with TRBD1. J lost 3 bases, V lost 4 bases, and 2 bases had no gene match. Germline V gene sequence: CDR1 ENHRY, CDR2 SYGVKD. The CDR3 runs to 14 residues. The CDR3 bases are TGTGCCATCAGTGGTGGACAGGGGGACACTGAAGCTTTCTTT. Residues: CAISGGQGDTEAFF.

V gene TRBV10-1 combines with J gene TRBJ2-3, with 9 bases matching TRBD1. V dropped 0 bases and J dropped 6; count of bases not matched to a gene: 10. CDR1 is WNHNN and CDR2 is SYGVQD in the germline V gene (reference sequence). CDR3 length equals 17 residues. DNA of the CDR3: TGCGCCAGCAGTGAGTCTGGGACAGGGTCTTCGGCGGATACGCAGTATTTT. It yields the protein CASSESGTGSSADTQYF.

The chain couples TRBV7-9 to TRBJ1-1, with no clear D. This CDR3 has 15 residues. From germline, CDR1 is SEHNR and CDR2 FQNEAQ (reference sequence). V shed 0 bases and J shed 1 base, with 9 bases lying between them. The CDR3 DNA sequence: TGTGCCAGCAGCTTAGCCCGGCGGGGGAACACTGAAGCTTTCTTT. This sequence encodes CASSLARRGNTEAFF.

This clone appeared a few times. The chain combines TRBV11-2 with TRBJ1-1; D is undetermined. In germline, CDR1 is SGHAT, CDR2 FQNNGV. V was trimmed by 1 base and J by 1 base, leaving 7 bases between them. The CDR3 length is 14 residues. DNA of the CDR3: TGTGCCAGCAGCTTAGTTTCTCGGAACACTGAAGCTTTCTTT. Amino acid sequence: CASSLVSRNTEAFF.

V usage is TRBV30 and J usage is TRBJ2-1, with TRBD1 matching 7 bases. CDR3 size: 14 residues. The J segment lost 3 bases and the V segment lost 0 bases, leaving 2 bases of the junction unmatched. The V gene's germline CDR1 is GTSNPN and CDR2 SVGIG (reference sequence). CDR3 sequence (DNA): TGTGCCTGGAGTGTAGGGGACAGCTACAATGAGCAGTTCTTC. Encoded protein: CAWSVGDSYNEQFF.

The rearrangement links TRBV23-1 to TRBJ2-1, with a weak D call TRBD2 (5 bases). TRBV23-1 is known as an ORF, though its function is uncertain. Trimming took off 6 bases at V and 0 bases at J, with 15 bases between the two ends. The CDR3 is 16 amino acids. The DNA for the CDR3 is TGCGCCAGCAGCCACCCTAGCAGAAGCTCCTACAATGAGCAGTTCTTC. Translating it yields CASSHPSRSSYNEQFF.

The rearrangement joins TRBV10-3 to TRBJ2-3, with 7 bases identical to TRBD2. This CDR3 has 14 amino acids. Germline trimming cut 2 bases from V and 6 bases from J; bases unmatched to any gene: 5. CDR1 and CDR2 from the germline V gene are ENHRY and SYGVKD. The DNA of the CDR3 is TGTGCCATCAGTGAGGGGAGGGGCGTTGATACGCAGTATTTT. Protein sequence: CAISEGRGVDTQYF.

This sequence joins TRBV15 and TRBJ1-1; D is perhaps TRBD1 (5 bases). Germline values: CDR1 LNHNV, CDR2 YYDKDF (reference sequence). V was clipped by 0 bases and J by 6 bases, with 11 bases between them. The CDR3 sequence is 14 residues long. The DNA for the CDR3 is TGTGCCACCAGCAGAGAGGGGAGGGGCGCTGAAGCTTTCTTT. The encoded protein is CATSREGRGAEAFF.

The CDR3 loop reads CASSYRAQGTEAFF. CDR3 DNA sequence: TGTGCCAGCAGTTACAGGGCTCAGGGCACTGAAGCTTTCTTT. The rearrangement joins TRBV6-5 to TRBJ1-1, with a possible D match to TRBD1 (5 bases). This CDR3 region has 14 residues. CDR1 and CDR2 from the germline V gene are MNHEY and SVGAGI. The V and J ends lost 2 bases and 4 bases respectively, with 11 bases between them.

This chain links TRBV30 with TRBJ1-1, with a possible D match to TRBD1 (5 bases). Germline values: CDR1 GTSNPN, CDR2 SVGIG (reference sequence). The ends were cut back, 3 bases at V and 1 base at J, with 15 bases in the middle. This CDR3 comprises 15 residues. CDR3 loop: CAWSGTGVANTEAFF. In DNA, the CDR3 is TGTGCCTGGAGCGGTACGGGGGTGGCGAACACTGAAGCTTTCTTT.

The rearrangement uses TRBV4-1 and TRBJ2-3; 11 positions match TRBD2. V trimming: 7 bases; J trimming: 2 bases; junction bases outside the gene matches: 14. The CDR3 length is 18 residues. Per the germline V gene, CDR1 is MGHRA and CDR2 is YSYEKL. Here the CDR3 DNA reads TGCGCCAGCACCCTAGGGGCTAGCGGGGGGCAAACCACAGATACGCAGTATTTT. This sequence encodes CASTLGASGGQTTDTQYF.

V usage is TRBV5-1 and J usage is TRBJ2-1; TRBD2 aligns across 8 bases. The germline V gene has CDR1 SGHRS and CDR2 YFSETQ. The CDR3 is 16 amino acids. V gave up 2 bases and J gave up 0 bases; unmatched junction bases: 4. In DNA, the CDR3 is TGCGCCAGCAGCTTACTAGCGGCAACCTCCTACAATGAGCAGTTCTTC. It translates to CASSLLAATSYNEQFF. The full variable domain, in which reference TRBV5-1 and TRBJ2-1 provide the parts outside the CDR3, is KAGVTQTPRYLIKTRGQQVTLSCSPISGHRSVSWYQQTPGQGLQFLFEYFSETQRNKGNFPGRFSGRQFSNSRSEMNVSTLELGDSALYLCASSLLAATSYNEQFFGPGTRLTVL.

J is TRBJ2-2 and V is TRBV5-1; a weak D match, TRBD1 (5 bases). Deletions cut 0 bases from V and 5 bases from J, with 8 bases between. CDR3 size: 14 residues. The germline V gene has CDR1 SGHRS and CDR2 YFSETQ. The CDR3 region has the DNA TGCGCCAGCAGCTTGGTATCAGGGACCGGGGAGCTGTTTTTT. It specifies CASSLVSGTGELFF.

The J gene is TRBJ1-2, the V gene TRBV5-6, with 7 bases aligning to TRBD1. Germline-derived CDR1 and CDR2 are SGHDT and YYEEEE. J lost 2 bases, V lost 0 bases, and 4 bases had no gene match. The CDR3 spans 15 residues. CDR3 DNA sequence: TGTGCCAGCAGCTTGGTGGCAGGGGGGAACTATGGCTACACCTTC. It encodes CASSLVAGGNYGYTF.

Comments on this clone: This same CDR3 is encoded by further DNA sequences in the sample. This chain joins TRBV3-1 (or the pseudogene TRBV3-2) and TRBJ1-2; D ambiguous. The V end was cut by 1 base, the J end by 4 bases, with 7 bases between. The CDR3 is 13 residues long. The germline V gene has CDR1 LGHDT and CDR2 YNNKEL (reference sequence). The CDR3 loop is CASSQGGFYGYTF. Here the CDR3 DNA reads TGTGCCAGCAGCCAAGGAGGATTCTATGGCTACACCTTC.

The CDR3 spells CARSEDLRGYEQYF. CDR3 coding DNA: TGTGCCAGAAGCGAGGACCTCCGGGGTTACGAGCAGTACTTC. The chain is built from TRBV7-5 and TRBJ2-7; TRBD2, the table's D call, lacks a check against the DNA. TRBV7-5 is classified as a pseudogene. This CDR3 contains 14 residues.

The rearrangement links TRBV4-2 to TRBJ2-7; TRBD2 matches 7 bases. The germline CDR1 and CDR2 sequences are LGHNA and YNFKEQ. The CDR3 length is 16 residues. V shed 1 base and J 1 base; nucleotides not matched to a gene: 7. CDR3 sequence (DNA): TGTGCCAGCAGCCAAGTTAGGCCTAGCGGTTCCTACGAGCAGTACTTC. Translating it yields CASSQVRPSGSYEQYF.